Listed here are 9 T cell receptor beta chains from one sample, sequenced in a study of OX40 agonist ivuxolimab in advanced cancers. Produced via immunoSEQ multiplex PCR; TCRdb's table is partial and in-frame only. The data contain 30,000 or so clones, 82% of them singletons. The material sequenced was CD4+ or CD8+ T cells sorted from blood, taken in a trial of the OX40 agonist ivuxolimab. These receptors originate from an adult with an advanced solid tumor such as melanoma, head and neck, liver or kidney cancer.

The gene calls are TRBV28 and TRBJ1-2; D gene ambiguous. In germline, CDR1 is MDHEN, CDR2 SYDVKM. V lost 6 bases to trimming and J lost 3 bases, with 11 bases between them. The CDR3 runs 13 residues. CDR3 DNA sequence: TGTGCCAGCAGGGCCGGATTGGACTATGGCTACACCTTC. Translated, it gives CASRAGLDYGYTF.

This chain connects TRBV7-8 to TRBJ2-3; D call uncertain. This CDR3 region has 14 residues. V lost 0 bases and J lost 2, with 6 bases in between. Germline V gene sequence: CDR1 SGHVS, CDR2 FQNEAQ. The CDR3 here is CASSLAGNTDTQYF. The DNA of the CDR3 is TGTGCCAGCAGCTTAGCGGGGAACACAGATACGCAGTATTTT.

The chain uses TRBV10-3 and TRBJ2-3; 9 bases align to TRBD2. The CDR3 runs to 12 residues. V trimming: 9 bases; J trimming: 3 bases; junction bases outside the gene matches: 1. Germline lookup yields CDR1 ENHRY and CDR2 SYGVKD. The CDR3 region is CAIGLATDTQYF. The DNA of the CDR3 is TGTGCCATTGGACTAGCGACAGATACGCAGTATTTT.

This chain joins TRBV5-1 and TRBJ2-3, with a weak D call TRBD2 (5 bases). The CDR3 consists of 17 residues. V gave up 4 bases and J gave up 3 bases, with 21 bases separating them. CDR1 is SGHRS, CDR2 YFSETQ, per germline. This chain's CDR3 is CASSLRLLGLSTDTQYF. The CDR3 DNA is TGCGCCAGCAGCCTACGACTACTAGGGTTAAGTACAGATACGCAGTATTTT.

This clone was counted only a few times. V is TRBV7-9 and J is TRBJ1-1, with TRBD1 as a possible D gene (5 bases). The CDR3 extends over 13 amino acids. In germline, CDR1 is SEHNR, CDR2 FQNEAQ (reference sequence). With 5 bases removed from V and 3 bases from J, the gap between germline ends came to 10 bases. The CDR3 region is CASSHDSDTEAFF. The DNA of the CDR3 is TGTGCCAGCAGCCACGACAGCGACACTGAAGCTTTCTTT.

The CDR3 sequence is CASRPGYTDTQYF. CDR3 DNA sequence: TGTGCCAGCAGACCGGGTTATACAGATACGCAGTATTTT. The chain combines TRBV7-2 with TRBJ2-3; D is unresolved. CDR1 and CDR2 (germline): SGHTA, FQGNSA. The V and J ends lost 6 bases and 3 bases respectively, with 10 bases between them. CDR3 length equals 13 residues.

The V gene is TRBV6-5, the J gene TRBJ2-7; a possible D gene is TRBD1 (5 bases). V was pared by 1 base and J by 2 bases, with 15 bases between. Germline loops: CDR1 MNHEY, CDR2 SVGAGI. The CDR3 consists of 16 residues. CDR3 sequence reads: CASSYYPDSSTYEQYF. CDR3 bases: TGTGCCAGCAGTTACTACCCCGACAGTAGTACCTACGAGCAGTACTTC.

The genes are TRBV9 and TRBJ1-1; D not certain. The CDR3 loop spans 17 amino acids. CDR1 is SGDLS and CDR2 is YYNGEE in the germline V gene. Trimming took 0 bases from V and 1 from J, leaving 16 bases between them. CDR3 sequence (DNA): TGTGCCAGCAGCGTAGGGGCCAGCCGACTGCCGAACACTGAAGCTTTCTTT. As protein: CASSVGASRLPNTEAFF.

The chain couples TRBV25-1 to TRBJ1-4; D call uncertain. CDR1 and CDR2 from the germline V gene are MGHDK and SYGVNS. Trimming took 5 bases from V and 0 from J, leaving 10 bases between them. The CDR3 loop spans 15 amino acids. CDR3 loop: CASSTKQTTNEKLFF. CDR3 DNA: TGTGCCAGCAGTACTAAGCAGACAACTAATGAAAAACTGTTTTTT.